These 5 T cell receptor beta chains were all obtained from the same sample, sequenced in a study of T cell responses to AZD1222 COVID-19 vaccine. Method: immunoSEQ multiplex PCR; TCRdb's copy keeps in-frame clones and lacks some. The sample has 120,000 or so clones; approximately 85% are singletons. Sequencing was performed on peripheral blood, taken on day 0 of AZD1222 vaccination. These receptor sequences come from an adult in good health.

This chain links TRBV19 with TRBJ1-4; 7 bases align to TRBD1. This CDR3 region has 14 residues. Germline trimming cut 5 bases from V and 8 bases from J; bases unmatched to any gene: 8. The germline CDR1 and CDR2 sequences are LNHDA and SQIVND (reference sequence). CDR3 in amino acids: CASSAGQVGEKLFF. Here the CDR3 DNA reads TGTGCCAGTAGTGCCGGACAGGTTGGAGAAAAACTGTTTTTT.

This chain joins TRBV10-3 and TRBJ2-7; 7 nucleotides align to TRBD1. The V gene end was trimmed by 3 bases and the J gene end by 4 bases; junction bases not matched to a gene: 9. CDR1 and CDR2 (germline): ENHRY, SYGVKD. The CDR3 sequence is 15 residues long. CDR3 sequence (DNA): TGTGCCATCAGTGACCAAGGGGGCAGCGGTTACGAGCAGTACTTC. The encoded protein is CAISDQGGSGYEQYF.

The chain has TRBV5-1 and TRBJ2-7; the D gene could be TRBD1 or TRBD2 (5 bases each). Looked up from germline, CDR1 is SGHRS and CDR2 is YFSETQ. This CDR3 is 15 amino acids long. V was clipped by 0 bases and J by 2 bases, with 12 bases between them. The CDR3 coding sequence is TGCGCCAGCAGCTTGGAGAGGGGAAGGACCTACGAGCAGTACTTC. It encodes CASSLERGRTYEQYF.

This chain joins TRBV11-1 and TRBJ1-4; 7 nucleotides agree with TRBD1. This CDR3 spans 15 amino acids. Germline trimming cut 2 bases from V and 0 bases from J; bases unmatched to any gene: 0. The germline gives CDR1 SGHAT, CDR2 FQDESV (reference sequence). The CDR3 here is CASSLQGATNEKLFF. The CDR3 nucleotides read TGTGCCAGCAGCTTACAGGGGGCAACTAATGAAAAACTGTTTTTT.

The J gene is TRBJ1-2, the V gene TRBV11-3; the D is unclear. This CDR3 has 15 residues. CDR1 is SGHNT and CDR2 is YENEEA in the germline V gene. Between the trimmed V and J ends, which lost 4 bases and 4 bases, there was a span of 16 bases. The chain's CDR3 is CASSSPRVHRYGYTF. DNA for the CDR3: TGTGCCAGCAGCTCCCCCCGGGTTCATCGCTATGGCTACACCTTC.